These 20 T cell receptor beta chains share one sample of origin, sequenced in a study of human T cells and chemical hapten exposure. TCRdb independently ran MiXCR on the RACE reads; one entry per CDR3 protein. The table lists 95,000 to 150,000 distinct CDR3 sequences, roughly 15% of them singletons. Time point defined: patch test 1, 2 weeks after DPC sensitization. Specified treatment: therapeutic diphenylcyclopropenone sensitization with weekly scalp DPC. The sample in question was whole blood, obtained in connection with sensitization to the hapten diphenylcyclopropenone (DPC). The receptor source for this set is a man aged 18 to 29 with alopecia areata. Some clones in this sample may be carry-over from other donors' samples.

Only a few counts were recorded for this clonotype. The J gene is TRBJ1-1, the V gene TRBV2; 7 nucleotides agree with TRBD1. J was trimmed by 3 bases and V by 6 bases; bases with no gene match: 10. The germline CDR1 and CDR2 sequences are SNHLY and FYNNEI. This CDR3 is 15 amino acids long. The CDR3 sequence is CASSQQGSGDTEAFF. As DNA, the CDR3 is TGTGCCAGCAGCCAACAGGGGTCTGGGGACACTGAAGCTTTCTTT.

J is TRBJ1-2 and V is TRBV4-1; 7 bases align to TRBD1. J gave up 4 bases and V 6 bases, and 5 bases lay outside the gene matches. CDR3 length: 13 amino acids. CDR1 and CDR2 (germline): MGHRA, YSYEKL. The CDR3 DNA sequence: TGCGCCAGCAGACCAACAGGGGCCTATGGCTACACCTTC. Encoded protein: CASRPTGAYGYTF.

The chain links TRBV20-1 to TRBJ2-1; tentative D call: TRBD1 (6 bases). This CDR3 contains 14 residues. Germline V gene data show CDR1 as DFQATT and CDR2 as SNEGSKA (reference sequence). Trimming left V 6 bases short and J 0 bases short, with 12 bases between. The CDR3 DNA follows: TGCAGTGCCCGGACAGTCCCCTCCTACAATGAGCAGTTCTTC. Translated: CSARTVPSYNEQFF.

This clonotype was counted between two and nine times. V gene TRBV5-6 combines with J gene TRBJ1-4; TRBD1 matches 7 bases. The V gene's germline CDR1 is SGHDT and CDR2 YYEEEE. V lost 2 bases, J lost 7 bases, and 5 bases stayed unmatched. CDR3 size: 14 residues. This CDR3 reads CASSFGDRSEKLFF. Written as DNA, the CDR3 is TGTGCCAGCAGCTTTGGGGACAGAAGTGAAAAACTGTTTTTT.

In its sample, this clonotype was seen a few times. This chain links TRBV19 with TRBJ2-7, with D possibly matching TRBD1 (6 bases). Trimming shortened V by 3 bases and J by 3 bases, and 9 bases separated the two germline ends. The germline V gene has CDR1 LNHDA and CDR2 SQIVND (reference sequence). The CDR3 has 13 amino acids. The CDR3 DNA reads as TGTGCCAGTAGTATGGGACATGGCTACGAGCAGTACTTC. Amino acid sequence: CASSMGHGYEQYF.

This clonotype was seen a handful of times. The chain recombines TRBV3-1 with TRBJ2-3, with TRBD2 matching over 9 bases. Losses at the gene ends were 5 bases for V and 1 base for J; bases not matched to a gene: 7. The CDR3 covers 16 residues. Germline V gene data show CDR1 as LGHDT and CDR2 as YNNKEL (reference sequence). The chain's CDR3 is CASSAVLAGGTDTQYF. CDR3 nucleotide sequence: TGTGCCAGCAGCGCCGTTTTAGCGGGGGGCACAGATACGCAGTATTTT.

This clonotype was recorded a few times. The chain carries TRBV6-2 or TRBV6-3 and TRBJ1-3; no firm D call. The CDR3 covers 15 residues. Trimming removed 3 bases at V and 3 bases at J, with 12 bases between. Germline V gene sequence: CDR1 MNHEY, CDR2 SVGEGT. CDR3 nucleotides: TGTGCCAGCAGTTATGGACCGGTCTTTGGAAACACCATATATTTT. Encoded protein: CASSYGPVFGNTIYF.

The chain combines TRBV10-3 with TRBJ1-6; 7 bases line up with TRBD1. Germline CDR1 is ENHRY and CDR2 is SYGVKD. The CDR3 contains 13 residues. V was pared by 6 bases and J by 7 bases, with 3 bases of the junction left unmatched. As DNA, the CDR3 is TGTGCCATCAGAGGGACAGAAAATTCACCCCTCCACTTT. Its translation is CAIRGTENSPLHF.

This clonotype showed up just a few times. The rearrangement joins TRBV7-6 to TRBJ2-5; 10 bases agree with TRBD1. The trim removed 2 bases at V and 3 bases at J, leaving 3 bases unmatched. This CDR3 is built from 15 residues. Germline V lookup: CDR1 SGHVS, CDR2 FNYEAQ. Here the CDR3 reads CASSLRDRGKETQYF. The CDR3 region has the DNA TGTGCCAGCAGCTTACGGGACAGGGGAAAAGAGACCCAGTACTTC. The variable domain in full, with the rest retrieved from reference TRBV7-6 and TRBJ2-5, is GAGVSQSPRYKVTKRGQDVALRCDPISGHVSLYWYRQALGQGPEFLTYFNYEAQQDKSGLPNDRFSAERPEGSISTLTIQRTEQRDSAMYRCASSLRDRGKETQYFGPGTRLLVL.

In this sample, this clonotype turned up a few times. The chain links TRBV5-4 to TRBJ2-3; no reliable D call. Germline loops: CDR1 SGHNT, CDR2 YYREEE (reference sequence). The CDR3 length is 13 residues. V dropped 0 bases and J dropped 2 bases, with 4 bases sitting between them. The CDR3 region has the DNA TGTGCCAGCAGCTTGGTGGCCACAGATACGCAGTATTTT. Its translation is CASSLVATDTQYF.

J is TRBJ2-7 and V is TRBV7-3, with 8 bases that match TRBD2. The CDR3 is made up of 15 amino acids. CDR1 SGHTA and CDR2 FQGTGA come from the germline V gene. V shed 5 bases and J 2 bases; nucleotides not matched to a gene: 8. The CDR3, as DNA: TGTGCCAGCAGCCTCACGGGGGGGCCCACCTACGAGCAGTACTTC. Its translation: CASSLTGGPTYEQYF. Supplemented by reference TRBV7-3 and TRBJ2-7, the full variable domain reads GAGVSQTPSNKVTEKGKYVELRCDPISGHTALYWYRQSLGQGPEFLIYFQGTGAADDSGLPNDRFFAVRPEGSVSTLKIQRTERGDSAVYLCASSLTGGPTYEQYFGPGTRLTVT.

This clonotype has only a few counts. V gene TRBV12-5 combines with J gene TRBJ1-1; D ambiguous. Germline CDR1 LGHNT, CDR2 FRNRAP. The CDR3 spans 14 residues. V was cut by 0 bases and J by 3 bases, with 8 bases left in between. CDR3 bases: TGTGCTAGTGGTTTGGTACTGAGGGACACTGAAGCTTTCTTT. Protein product: CASGLVLRDTEAFF.

This clonotype was found a few times. The chain has TRBV7-6 and TRBJ1-1; no clear D gene. V was trimmed by 1 base and J by 10 bases, leaving 13 bases between them. Germline assignment: CDR1 SGHVS and CDR2 FNYEAQ. The CDR3 has 13 amino acids. DNA of the CDR3: TGTGCCAGCAGCTTAGAGGCGGGGTTGGGAGCTTTCTTT. Translating gives CASSLEAGLGAFF.

Only a few counts were recorded for this clonotype. This chain joins TRBV28 and TRBJ2-7; D call uncertain. V was trimmed by 4 bases and J by 0 bases, leaving 7 bases between them. Germline V gives CDR1 MDHEN, CDR2 SYDVKM. There are 13 residues in the CDR3. The CDR3 bases are TGTGCCAGCAGTTCCGAGGACTCCTACGAGCAGTACTTC. Its translation is CASSSEDSYEQYF. The variable domain in full, with the rest retrieved from reference TRBV28 and TRBJ2-7, is DVKVTQSSRYLVKRTGEKVFLECVQDMDHENMFWYRQDPGLGLRLIYFSYDVKMKEKGDIPEGYSVSREKKERFSLILESASTNQTSMYLCASSSEDSYEQYFGPGTRLTVT.

This clonotype showed up many times. The chain is built from TRBV7-9 and TRBJ2-1; 8 nucleotides agree with TRBD1. V was pared by 6 bases and J by 5 bases, with 24 bases of the junction left unmatched. The CDR3 totals 20 residues. Per the germline V gene, CDR1 is SEHNR and CDR2 is FQNEAQ (reference sequence). CDR3 sequence (DNA): TGTGCCAGCAGAACTACCAGACAGGGGCCTGTAGGGGTCCAAAACAATGAGCAGTTCTTC. Encoded protein: CASRTTRQGPVGVQNNEQFF.

This clonotype has more than one count but fewer than ten. The gene calls are TRBV3-1 and TRBJ1-5; D unclear. The CDR3 is 12 amino acids. Trimming took off 0 bases at V and 7 bases at J, with 4 bases between the two ends. Germline CDR1 reads LGHDT; CDR2 reads YNNKEL (reference sequence). This CDR3 is CASSQENQPQHF. In DNA form, the CDR3 reads TGTGCCAGCAGCCAAGAAAACCAGCCCCAGCATTTT.

This clonotype was observed a few times. J is TRBJ1-4 and V is TRBV7-2; D gene uncertain. Germline lookup yields CDR1 SGHTA and CDR2 FQGNSA. The germline V and J ends were trimmed by 4 bases and 1 base, with 10 bases remaining between them. The length of the CDR3 is 15 residues. DNA of the CDR3: TGTGCCAGCAGCTCTGGACGCGAAACTAATGAAAAACTGTTTTTT. It specifies CASSSGRETNEKLFF.

This clonotype was counted a few times. The genes are TRBV25-1 and TRBJ1-6; D not certain. Deletions cut 2 bases from V and 6 bases from J, with 5 bases between. The CDR3 runs to 13 residues. In germline, CDR1 is MGHDK, CDR2 SYGVNS. The CDR3 region has the DNA TGTGCCAGCAGTGAAGGAGTTAATTCACCCCTCCACTTT. Translating it yields CASSEGVNSPLHF.

The chain recombines TRBV20-1 with TRBJ2-7; D is possibly TRBD1 (6 bases). This CDR3 region has 13 residues. The V gene lost 5 bases and the J gene lost 5 bases, with 16 bases spanning the gap. Germline CDR1 reads DFQATT; CDR2 reads SNEGSKA (reference sequence). In DNA form, the CDR3 reads TGCAGTGCTGGGGTGACAGGTCCTCACGAGCAGTACTTC. Its protein product is CSAGVTGPHEQYF.

The table lists this clonotype with a few counts. The chain couples TRBV4-1 to TRBJ2-3; no firm D call. V was clipped by 4 bases and J by 1 base, with 18 bases between them. The CDR3 extends over 17 amino acids. The germline V gene encodes CDR1 MGHRA and CDR2 YSYEKL. The CDR3 region is CASSPMGSAVGTDTQYF. The CDR3 coding sequence is TGCGCCAGCAGCCCGATGGGATCGGCGGTGGGCACAGATACGCAGTATTTT.